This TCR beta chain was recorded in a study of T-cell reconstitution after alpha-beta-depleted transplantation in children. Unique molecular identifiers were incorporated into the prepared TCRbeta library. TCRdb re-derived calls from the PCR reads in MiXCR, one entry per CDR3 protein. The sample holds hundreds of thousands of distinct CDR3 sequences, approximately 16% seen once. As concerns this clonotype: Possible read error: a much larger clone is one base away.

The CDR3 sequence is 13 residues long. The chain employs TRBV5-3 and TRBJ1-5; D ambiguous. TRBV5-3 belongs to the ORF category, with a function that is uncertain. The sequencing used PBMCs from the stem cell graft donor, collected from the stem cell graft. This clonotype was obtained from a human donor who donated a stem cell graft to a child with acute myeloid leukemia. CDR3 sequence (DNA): TGTGCCAGGAGCTTTAGCTTTTCGCAGCCCCAGCATTTT. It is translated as CARSFSFSQPQHF.